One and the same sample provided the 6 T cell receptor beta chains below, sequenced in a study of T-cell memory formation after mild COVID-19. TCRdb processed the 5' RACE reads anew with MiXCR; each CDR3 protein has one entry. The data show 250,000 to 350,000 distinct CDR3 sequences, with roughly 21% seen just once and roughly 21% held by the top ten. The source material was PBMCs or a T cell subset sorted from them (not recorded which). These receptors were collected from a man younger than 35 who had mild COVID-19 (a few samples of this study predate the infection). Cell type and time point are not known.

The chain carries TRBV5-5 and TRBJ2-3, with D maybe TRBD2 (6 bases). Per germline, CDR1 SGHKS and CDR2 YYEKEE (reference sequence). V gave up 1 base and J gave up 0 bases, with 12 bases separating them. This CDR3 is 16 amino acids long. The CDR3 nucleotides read TGTGCCAGCAGCTTGATGGCGGGGACCAGCACAGATACGCAGTATTTT. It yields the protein CASSLMAGTSTDTQYF.

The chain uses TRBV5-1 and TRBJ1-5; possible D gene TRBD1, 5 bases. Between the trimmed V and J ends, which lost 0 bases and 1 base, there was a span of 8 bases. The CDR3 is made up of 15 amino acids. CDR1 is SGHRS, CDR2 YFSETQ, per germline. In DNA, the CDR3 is TGCGCCAGCAGCTTGGTCGGGGGAAGCAATCAGCCCCAGCATTTT. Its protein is CASSLVGGSNQPQHF.

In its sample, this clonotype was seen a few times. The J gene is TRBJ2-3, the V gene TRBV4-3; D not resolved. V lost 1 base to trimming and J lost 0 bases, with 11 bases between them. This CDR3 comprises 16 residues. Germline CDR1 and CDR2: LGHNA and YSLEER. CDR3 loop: CASSQGAGPSTDTQYF. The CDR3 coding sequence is TGCGCCAGCAGCCAAGGGGCCGGGCCAAGCACAGATACGCAGTATTTT.

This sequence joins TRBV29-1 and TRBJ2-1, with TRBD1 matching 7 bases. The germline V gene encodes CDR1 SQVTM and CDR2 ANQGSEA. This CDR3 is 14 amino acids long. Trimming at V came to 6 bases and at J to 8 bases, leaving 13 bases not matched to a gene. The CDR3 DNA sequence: TGCAGCGTCGCTAGGACAGGCACTTTGGATGAGCAGTTCTTC. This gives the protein CSVARTGTLDEQFF.

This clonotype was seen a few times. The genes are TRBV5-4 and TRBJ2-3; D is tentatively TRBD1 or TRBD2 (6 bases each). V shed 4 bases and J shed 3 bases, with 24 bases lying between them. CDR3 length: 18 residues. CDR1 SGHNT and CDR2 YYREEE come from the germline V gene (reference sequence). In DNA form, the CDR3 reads TGTGCCAGCAGCACACCACCCGGGGGATTCAGGGGTACAGATACGCAGTATTTT. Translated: CASSTPPGGFRGTDTQYF. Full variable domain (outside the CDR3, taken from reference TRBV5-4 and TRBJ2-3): ETGVTQSPTHLIKTRGQQVTLRCSSQSGHNTVSWYQQALGQGPQFIFQYYREEENGRGNFPPRFSGLQFPNYSSELNVNALELDDSALYLCASSTPPGGFRGTDTQYFGPGTRLTVL.

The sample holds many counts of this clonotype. For the CDR3, the DNA is TGTGCCAGCAGGGGGCGGAGCGGGGCCAATTACGAGCAGTACGTC. Translation gives CASRGRSGANYEQYV. J is TRBJ2-7 and V is TRBV5-6; 7 bases fit TRBD2. In germline, CDR1 is SGHDT, CDR2 YYEEEE. CDR3 length equals 15 residues. Trimming cost V 5 bases and J 4 bases; bases outside gene matches: 12.